Sequencing of this T cell receptor (beta chain) was carried out in a study of OX40 agonist ivuxolimab in advanced cancers. About the research overall: Patients took ivuxolimab, an agonistic anti-OX40 (CD134) antibody. Under the entry rules, prior anti-PD-1, anti-PD-L1 or anti-CTLA-4 therapy was allowed, and roughly 41% had some.

On this clone: Its antigen is unknown.

Produced via immunoSEQ multiplex PCR; TCRdb's table is partial and in-frame only. Of over 60,000 clones listed, roughly nine tenths were seen once; the top ten hold around 2%. Findings and limits, study-wide: Relative to CD4+, CD8+ T cells held more expanded clones on average. Partial responders at 0.1-3.0 mg/kg showed near-lowest clonal expansion.

Unmatched junction bases numbered 5, after V lost 1 base and J lost 2 bases. The CDR3 has 16 amino acids. The germline gives CDR1 SNHLY, CDR2 FYNNEI. The chain has TRBV2 and TRBJ1-3; TRBD1 matches at 7 bases. The clonotype was recovered from an adult with an advanced solid tumor such as melanoma, head and neck, liver or kidney cancer. The sample consisted of CD4+ or CD8+ T cells sorted from blood, taken in a trial of the OX40 agonist ivuxolimab. The CDR3: CASSEVPGGTGNTIYF. The DNA of the CDR3 is TGTGCCAGCAGTGAAGTCCCAGGGGGAACTGGAAACACCATATATTTT.